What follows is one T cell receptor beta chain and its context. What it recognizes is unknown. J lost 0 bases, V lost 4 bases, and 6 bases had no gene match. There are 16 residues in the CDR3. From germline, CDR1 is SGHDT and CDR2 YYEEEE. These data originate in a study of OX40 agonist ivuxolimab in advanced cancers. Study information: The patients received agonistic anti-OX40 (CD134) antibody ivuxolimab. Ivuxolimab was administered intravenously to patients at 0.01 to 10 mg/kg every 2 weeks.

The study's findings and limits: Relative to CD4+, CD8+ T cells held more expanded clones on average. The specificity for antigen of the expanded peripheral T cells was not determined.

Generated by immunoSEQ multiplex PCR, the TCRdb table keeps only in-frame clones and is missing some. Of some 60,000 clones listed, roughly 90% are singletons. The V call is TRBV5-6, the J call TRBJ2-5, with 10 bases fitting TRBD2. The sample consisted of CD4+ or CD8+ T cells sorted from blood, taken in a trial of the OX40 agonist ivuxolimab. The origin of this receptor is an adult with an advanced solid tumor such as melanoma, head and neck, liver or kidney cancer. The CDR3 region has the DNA TGTGCCAGCAGCCACCTAGCGGGGGCCAACCAAGAGACCCAGTACTTC. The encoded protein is CASSHLAGANQETQYF.